This T cell receptor beta chain derives from a study of T cell changes during pregnancy in multiple sclerosis. Germline loops: CDR1 SGHDT, CDR2 YYEEEE. This CDR3 contains 12 residues. The V gene lost 2 bases and the J gene lost 1 base, with 3 bases spanning the gap. TCRdb's table, derived via immunoSEQ multiplex PCR, lists solely in-frame clones and lacks some. The sample includes approximately 48,000 clones, around 90% of them seen just once. The chain couples TRBV5-6 to TRBJ1-2; no reliable D call. The sequence was collected from a female donor with multiple sclerosis, enrolled in a pregnancy study. The material was CD8+ T cells from peripheral blood mononuclear cells, obtained before pregnancy. This chain's CDR3 is CASSFSNYGYTF. DNA for the CDR3: TGTGCCAGCAGCTTCAGTAACTATGGCTACACCTTC.